Listed below are T cell receptor beta chains from one sample, sequenced in a study of regulatory T cells in long-lasting Graves disease. TCRdb re-called the multiplex PCR reads with MiXCR, one entry per CDR3 protein. Of some 340,000 distinct CDR3 sequences listed, approximately 25% are singletons. Specimen: peripheral blood mononuclear cells (PBMCs), collected when the disease was refractory, from a patient treated with antithyroid drugs. The receptors shown here come from a woman aged 40 to 55 with Graves disease. The CDR3 runs from the conserved cysteine through the conserved F or W.

v_gene,CDR3aa
TRBV15,CATKLEALNTEAFF
TRBV19,CASSMAPNTEAFF
TRBV7-3,CASSWTGPGEQYF
TRBV28,CASSGTVAGWDTGELFF
TRBV11-1,CASSLGPVGVGEQFF
TRBV6-2/TRBV6-3,CASSPSRGIAGTRYNEQFF
TRBV5-1,CASSAGAGANVLTF
TRBV10-2,CASKGDSGGWGKTQYF
TRBV5-8,CASSLGQGLNQPQHF
TRBV2,CANPRERSTEAFF
TRBV6-1,CASTPPGRGNTEAFF
TRBV28,CASSFAGRGNEQFF
TRBV5-1,CASSAGTGNTEAFF
TRBV6-2/TRBV6-3,CASSYSDRGLEKLFF
TRBV4-1,CASSQGPLETQYF
TRBV12-3/TRBV12-4,CASSLGGSNEKLFF
TRBV7-8,CASSFKQGGYGYTF
TRBV28,CASSSPGQGSYEQYF
TRBV20-1,CSARHDRNTGELFF
TRBV15,CATSSRDYYEQYF
TRBV10-3,CAISELAGGEQYF
TRBV9,CASGTRTGGIQETQYF
TRBV29-1,CSAYTGGYEQYF
TRBV5-4,CASSLVAGVGTGELFF
TRBV29-1,CSVEERDRVHNEQFF
TRBV2,CASTQDGLISPLHF
TRBV12-3/TRBV12-4,CASSLRQGRGMGEQYF
TRBV6-1,CASSLITNTGELFF
TRBV2,CASSRVAGAYEQYF
TRBV6-1,CASRALGFNSPLHF
TRBV6-2/TRBV6-3,CASSYYGTVPTYEQYF
TRBV3-1,CASSQDRRSYEQYF
TRBV7-2,CASSLALREEGYGYTF
TRBV5-1,CASSPGQAGTYEQYF
TRBV12-3/TRBV12-4,CASSSPPGLAGETQYF
TRBV19,CASSIENVEIWRQYF
TRBV28,CASNIDSRTDTQYF
TRBV4-1,CASSPSAGAWYEQYF
TRBV7-8,CASSLEQDIAEAFF
TRBV28,CASSLGGGSPLHF
TRBV19,CASRSASYGYTF
TRBV9,CASSPPIGQGGNEKLFF
TRBV7-6,CASSPGAGAGNQPQHF
TRBV5-1,CASSLDGEARLYEQYF
TRBV12-3/TRBV12-4,CASSFFTGSYEQYF
TRBV2,CASSWDRGYYTF
TRBV24-1,CATSDLDRMVGSHQPQHF
TRBV6-2/TRBV6-3,CASSYYSTGPDTQYF
TRBV11-2,CASSLVPAQGAYEQYF
TRBV11-2,CASSSRWSGREGETQYF
TRBV6-1,CATVTGGGYGYTF
TRBV6-4,CASSDNSGANVLTF
TRBV19,CASSISGYTF
TRBV6-9,CASSYGKDFSYEQYF
TRBV7-9,CANSPGRVAKNIQYF
TRBV12-3/TRBV12-4,CASSLTGTKYEQYF
TRBV7-9,CASSQGKGWEETQYF